The 31 T cell receptor beta chains below come from one sample, sequenced in a study of cytomegalovirus exposure and HLA in healthy donors. The PCR ran on 60 Vbeta and 13 Jbeta primers. Sequenced by immunoSEQ multiplex PCR; TCRdb stores in-frame clones only, minus some. The sample lists over 100,000 clones; about 80% were seen once. The sample taken for sequencing was PBMCs. The receptors stem from a human donor in good health.

The rearrangement links TRBV5-4 to TRBJ1-4; tentative D call: TRBD1 (6 bases). V was shortened by 2 bases and J by 7 bases, with 9 bases between the two germline ends. The CDR3 consists of 13 residues. CDR1 and CDR2 from the germline V gene are SGHNT and YYREEE (reference sequence). The CDR3 DNA reads TGTGCCAGCAGCTTACAGACAGGTGAAAAACTGTTTTTT. Translated: CASSLQTGEKLFF. Full variable domain (remainder filled in from reference TRBV5-4 and TRBJ1-4): ETGVTQSPTHLIKTRGQQVTLRCSSQSGHNTVSWYQQALGQGPQFIFQYYREEENGRGNFPPRFSGLQFPNYSSELNVNALELDDSALYLCASSLQTGEKLFFGSGTQLSVL.

The chain has TRBV7-9 and TRBJ1-1, with 10 bases that match TRBD1. J lost 7 bases, V lost 5 bases, and 4 bases had no gene match. The length of the CDR3 is 13 residues. Germline loops: CDR1 SEHNR, CDR2 FQNEAQ (reference sequence). The CDR3 protein is CASSKRDRGEAFF. The CDR3 bases are TGTGCCAGCAGCAAAAGGGACAGGGGTGAAGCTTTCTTT.

The rearrangement links TRBV4-2 to TRBJ2-7; 15 bases are a match to TRBD2. The CDR3 extends over 19 amino acids. V was pared by 1 base and J by 1 base, with 8 bases of the junction left unmatched. Germline V lookup: CDR1 LGHNA, CDR2 YNFKEQ. CDR3 sequence: CASSQGTSGRVGSSYEQYF. CDR3 nucleotides: TGTGCCAGCAGCCAAGGGACTAGCGGGAGGGTTGGAAGTTCCTACGAGCAGTACTTC.

The chain carries TRBV7-6 and TRBJ1-1; possible D gene TRBD1, 6 bases. The CDR3 is 14 amino acids. V lost 2 bases and J lost 8, with 15 bases in between. CDR1 is SGHVS and CDR2 is FNYEAQ in the germline V gene. CDR3 DNA: TGTGCCAGCAGCTTAACAGGGCAGCCTTCCGAAGCTTTCTTT. This translates into CASSLTGQPSEAFF. Full variable domain (missing parts from reference TRBV7-6 and TRBJ1-1): GAGVSQSPRYKVTKRGQDVALRCDPISGHVSLYWYRQALGQGPEFLTYFNYEAQQDKSGLPNDRFSAERPEGSISTLTIQRTEQRDSAMYRCASSLTGQPSEAFFGQGTRLTVV.

The chain employs TRBV15 and TRBJ1-4, with D possibly matching TRBD1 (5 bases). Germline CDR1 is LNHNV and CDR2 is YYDKDF (reference sequence). V was clipped by 1 base and J by 7 bases, with 10 bases between them. There are 14 residues in the CDR3. CDR3 sequence: CATSRAGLREKLFF. CDR3 sequence (DNA): TGTGCCACCAGCAGAGCGGGACTTCGTGAAAAACTGTTTTTT.

The chain has TRBV7-2 and TRBJ2-1; 11 bases line up with TRBD2. This CDR3 is 15 amino acids long. V trimming: 1 base; J trimming: 10 bases; junction bases outside the gene matches: 6. Germline CDR1 and CDR2: SGHTA and FQGNSA. CDR3: CASSLEGLAVGEQFF. The CDR3 nucleotides read TGTGCCAGCAGCTTAGAGGGACTAGCGGTTGGGGAGCAGTTCTTC.

The chain joins TRBV6-5 to TRBJ1-1; 7 nucleotides agree with TRBD1. V trimming: 6 bases; J trimming: 9 bases; junction bases outside the gene matches: 13. The CDR3 is 14 amino acids. Germline V gives CDR1 MNHEY, CDR2 SVGAGI. The CDR3 nucleotides are TGTGCCAGCAGGGTAGAGGCAGGGGGGAGGAAAGCTTTCTTT. Translated, it gives CASRVEAGGRKAFF.

The gene calls are TRBV10-3 and TRBJ1-3, with D maybe TRBD1 (5 bases). The V and J ends lost 6 bases and 4 bases respectively, with 10 bases between them. This CDR3 has 13 amino acids. The V gene's germline CDR1 is ENHRY and CDR2 SYGVKD. CDR3 coding DNA: TGTGCCATCAGGGGGGGACCAGGAAACACCATATATTTT. Its translation: CAIRGGPGNTIYF.

The gene calls are TRBV7-9 and TRBJ2-7, with D perhaps matching TRBD2 (5 bases). Germline CDR1 is SEHNR and CDR2 is FQNEAQ (reference sequence). CDR3 length: 15 amino acids. The V and J ends lost 6 bases and 1 base respectively, with 16 bases between them. The DNA of the CDR3 is TGTGCCAGCAGTCCTATAAGCGGCAAGTCCTACGAGCAGTACTTC. This translates into CASSPISGKSYEQYF.

The rearrangement joins TRBV7-9 to TRBJ1-4; D may be TRBD1 (6 bases). The CDR3 extends over 16 amino acids. V lost 4 bases to trimming and J lost 5 bases, with 17 bases between them. The germline V gene encodes CDR1 SEHNR and CDR2 FQNEAQ (reference sequence). CDR3 in DNA: TGTGCCAGCAGCTCGCTCCCCGGGACAAGGAATGAAAAACTGTTTTTT. Translating it yields CASSSLPGTRNEKLFF.

The chain couples TRBV28 to TRBJ2-1; 9 bases line up with TRBD1. Per germline, CDR1 MDHEN and CDR2 SYDVKM. After removal of 2 bases from V and 8 bases from J, the junction contained 7 bases not matched to a gene. This CDR3 region has 15 residues. DNA for the CDR3: TGTGCCAGCAGTTTAGGGACAGGGCTAGGCTATGAGCAGTTCTTC. Translated: CASSLGTGLGYEQFF.

This chain uses TRBV6-5 with TRBJ2-2, with D perhaps matching TRBD1 (5 bases). CDR1 and CDR2 (germline): MNHEY, SVGAGI. V lost 6 bases to trimming and J lost 4 bases, with 15 bases between them. There are 15 residues in the CDR3. CDR3 sequence: CASSQEGARTGELFF. The CDR3 DNA is TGTGCCAGCAGCCAAGAAGGGGCGCGCACCGGGGAGCTGTTTTTT.

This chain links TRBV30 with TRBJ1-1; D is unresolved. The CDR3 runs to 13 residues. Trimming removed 1 base from V and 9 bases from J, with 15 bases in between. In germline, CDR1 is GTSNPN, CDR2 SVGIG (reference sequence). Here the CDR3 DNA reads TGTGCCTGGAGTGGGGAGGGAGGCCCGAAAGCTTTCTTT. Translated: CAWSGEGGPKAFF.

This chain uses TRBV5-1 with TRBJ1-1, with D perhaps matching TRBD1 (5 bases). This CDR3 has 14 amino acids. Trimming left V 3 bases short and J 5 bases short, with 14 bases between. The germline V gene has CDR1 SGHRS and CDR2 YFSETQ. The CDR3 nucleotides read TGCGCCAGCAGCTACTTCTGGGGGGGGACTGAAGCTTTCTTT. It translates to CASSYFWGGTEAFF.

This clone has just one count. The rearrangement joins TRBV19 to TRBJ2-7, with D possibly TRBD1 on 5 matching bases. The CDR3 contains 12 residues. Trimming cost V 7 bases and J 7 bases, with 14 bases left between them. The germline CDR1 and CDR2 sequences are LNHDA and SQIVND (reference sequence). The chain's CDR3 is CASTGSGWEQYF. CDR3 coding DNA: TGTGCCAGTACAGGGTCTGGATGGGAGCAGTACTTC.

The chain joins TRBV7-8 to TRBJ2-7, with TRBD1 identical over 8 bases. The V gene's germline CDR1 is SGHVS and CDR2 FQNEAQ. The J segment lost 6 bases and the V segment lost 6 bases, leaving 4 bases of the junction unmatched. The CDR3 loop spans 12 amino acids. CDR3 sequence (DNA): TGTGCCAGCAGACATGGACAGGGCGAGCAGTACTTC. Its protein is CASRHGQGEQYF.

The V and J genes are TRBV19 and TRBJ1-4, with D perhaps matching TRBD1 (5 bases). The V end was cut by 5 bases, the J end by 8 bases, with 12 bases between. CDR3 length equals 13 residues. Germline V CDR1 and CDR2: LNHDA, SQIVND (reference sequence). The CDR3 sequence: CASSLDNREKLFF. Written as DNA, the CDR3 is TGTGCCAGTAGTCTGGACAATCGAGAAAAACTGTTTTTT.

J is TRBJ2-5 and V is TRBV2; 9 bases are a match to TRBD1. The CDR3 contains 15 residues. The V gene end was trimmed by 5 bases and the J gene end by 1 base; junction bases not matched to a gene: 5. In germline, CDR1 is SNHLY, CDR2 FYNNEI. In DNA, the CDR3 is TGTGCCAGCAGTCCTGACAGGGGGGCCCAAGAGACCCAGTACTTC. The encoded protein is CASSPDRGAQETQYF.

The chain recombines TRBV11-2 with TRBJ2-7; 7 positions agree with TRBD2. The junction had 10 bases not matched to a gene; V was cut back by 5 bases and J by 0 bases. This CDR3 is built from 16 residues. Germline V CDR1 and CDR2: SGHAT, FQNNGV. The CDR3: CASSPRTRLASYEQYF. Here the CDR3 DNA reads TGTGCCAGCAGCCCACGCACAAGACTAGCCTCCTACGAGCAGTACTTC.

V gene TRBV5-1 combines with J gene TRBJ2-2; D is possibly TRBD2 (5 bases). V was clipped by 4 bases and J by 3 bases, with 16 bases between them. In germline, CDR1 is SGHRS, CDR2 YFSETQ. The CDR3 length is 16 residues. For the CDR3, the DNA is TGCGCCAGCAGCCCGACGACGAGGGTCGACACCGGGGAGCTGTTTTTT. Its protein product is CASSPTTRVDTGELFF.

This chain uses TRBV15 with TRBJ2-3; a possible D gene is TRBD2 (6 bases). V lost 5 bases and J 2 bases, leaving 8 bases between the germline ends. CDR1 LNHNV and CDR2 YYDKDF come from the germline V gene (reference sequence). The CDR3 sequence is 13 residues long. CDR3 amino acids: CATSPGATDTQYF. In DNA form, the CDR3 reads TGTGCCACCAGCCCGGGAGCCACAGATACGCAGTATTTT.

The chain combines TRBV10-2 with TRBJ2-7; 11 nucleotides agree with TRBD2. V was clipped by 6 bases and J by 4 bases; unmatched bases: 8. Germline V gives CDR1 WSHSY, CDR2 SAAADI. The CDR3 sequence is 15 residues long. The CDR3: CASRETSGSIYEQYF. CDR3 DNA sequence: TGCGCCAGCAGAGAAACTAGCGGGAGTATTTACGAGCAGTACTTC.

This clone was counted between two and nine times. This chain joins TRBV6-5 and TRBJ1-1, with TRBD1 as a possible D gene (6 bases). The germline V gene has CDR1 MNHEY and CDR2 SVGAGI. The V gene lost 5 bases and the J gene lost 3 bases, with 16 bases spanning the gap. The CDR3 totals 15 residues. For the CDR3, the DNA is TGTGCCAGCAGTCGACAGGCTGTAAGGTACACTGAAGCTTTCTTT. Encoded protein: CASSRQAVRYTEAFF.

The chain uses TRBV4-1 and TRBJ2-3; TRBD2 matches at 8 bases. Losses at the gene ends were 1 base for V and 3 bases for J; bases not matched to a gene: 9. This CDR3 region has 17 residues. Germline assignment: CDR1 MGHRA and CDR2 YSYEKL. This chain's CDR3 is CASSQGSLAGGTDTQYF. CDR3 nucleotides: TGCGCCAGCAGCCAAGGTTCACTGGCGGGAGGTACAGATACGCAGTATTTT.

The V call is TRBV19, the J call TRBJ2-7; D not certain. Germline values: CDR1 LNHDA, CDR2 SQIVND (reference sequence). With 5 bases removed from V and 6 bases from J, the gap between germline ends came to 8 bases. The CDR3 length is 11 residues. CDR3 residues: CASSELGEQYF. CDR3 DNA: TGTGCCAGTAGTGAACTCGGCGAGCAGTACTTC. Full variable domain (remainder filled in from reference TRBV19 and TRBJ2-7): DGGITQSPKYLFRKEGQNVTLSCEQNLNHDAMYWYRQDPGQGLRLIYYSQIVNDFQKGDIAEGYSVSREKKESFPLTVTSAQKNPTAFYLCASSELGEQYFGPGTRLTVT.

The chain links TRBV28 to TRBJ1-4; the match to TRBD1 covers 11 bases. The germline CDR1 and CDR2 sequences are MDHEN and SYDVKM. The CDR3 has 16 amino acids. V was clipped by 4 bases and J by 6 bases; unmatched bases: 7. The CDR3 loop is CASSSGTGGEHEKLFF. DNA for the CDR3: TGTGCCAGCAGTTCTGGGACAGGGGGAGAACATGAAAAACTGTTTTTT.

The genes are TRBV5-6 and TRBJ2-7, with a tentative D call TRBD2 (5 bases). V was shortened by 2 bases and J by 0 bases, with 9 bases between the two germline ends. This CDR3 has 14 amino acids. Per germline, CDR1 SGHDT and CDR2 YYEEEE. For the CDR3, the DNA is TGTGCCAGCAGCTTCTCTGGGAGCTCCTACGAGCAGTACTTC. Translating it yields CASSFSGSSYEQYF.

The chain recombines TRBV5-6 with TRBJ2-3, with 9 bases identical to TRBD2. The germline gives CDR1 SGHDT, CDR2 YYEEEE. The CDR3 is 19 amino acids. Trimming at V came to 1 base and at J to 0 bases, leaving 12 bases not matched to a gene. The CDR3 is CASSLTSGGTISSTDTQYF. The CDR3 DNA is TGTGCCAGCAGCTTGACCAGCGGGGGGACAATTTCTAGCACAGATACGCAGTATTTT.

This chain joins TRBV6-5 and TRBJ2-2, with TRBD1 matching over 7 bases. The CDR3 has 14 residues. CDR1 is MNHEY, CDR2 SVGAGI, per germline. V was clipped by 6 bases and J by 7 bases; unmatched bases: 8. The CDR3 region is CASRDRSYNGELFF. As DNA, the CDR3 is TGTGCCAGCAGGGACAGGAGTTACAACGGGGAGCTGTTTTTT.

This chain joins TRBV2 and TRBJ1-2; tentatively, D is TRBD1 (6 bases). The V gene's germline CDR1 is SNHLY and CDR2 FYNNEI. Trimming pared 5 bases from V and 8 bases from J, leaving 15 bases between. The CDR3 runs to 13 residues. The CDR3 loop reads CASSYPQGRGYTF. The CDR3 DNA reads TGTGCCAGCAGTTACCCTCAGGGGCGAGGCTACACCTTC.

The chain employs TRBV6-1 and TRBJ2-7; the match to TRBD1 covers 8 bases. The J segment lost 4 bases and the V segment lost 6 bases, leaving 11 bases of the junction unmatched. This CDR3 is built from 15 residues. Germline V CDR1 and CDR2: MNHNS, SASEGT. The CDR3 region is CASRQGGRGPYEQYF. CDR3 coding DNA: TGTGCCAGCAGACAGGGGGGAAGGGGCCCATACGAGCAGTACTTC.